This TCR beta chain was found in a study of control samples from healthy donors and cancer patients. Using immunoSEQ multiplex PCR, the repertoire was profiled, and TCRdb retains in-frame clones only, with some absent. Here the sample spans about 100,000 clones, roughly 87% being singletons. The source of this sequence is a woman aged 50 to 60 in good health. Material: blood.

The CDR3 reads CASSQSGSAGGPRETQYF. CDR3 in DNA: TGCGCCAGCAGCCAATCGGGGTCAGCGGGGGGCCCGAGGGAGACCCAGTACTTC. The chain links TRBV4-1 to TRBJ2-5; 9 positions agree with TRBD2. Trimming removed 2 bases from V and 5 bases from J; junction bases left unmatched: 15. This CDR3 comprises 18 residues. The germline gives CDR1 MGHRA, CDR2 YSYEKL.